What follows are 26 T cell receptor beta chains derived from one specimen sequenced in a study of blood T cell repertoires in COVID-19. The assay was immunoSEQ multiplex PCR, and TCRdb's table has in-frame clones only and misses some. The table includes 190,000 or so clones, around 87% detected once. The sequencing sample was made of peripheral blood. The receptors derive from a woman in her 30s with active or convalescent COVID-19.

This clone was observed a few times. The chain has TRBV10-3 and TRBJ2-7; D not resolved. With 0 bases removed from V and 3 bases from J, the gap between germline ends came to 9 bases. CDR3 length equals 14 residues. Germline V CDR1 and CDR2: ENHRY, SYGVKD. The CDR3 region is CAISESVSYYEQYF. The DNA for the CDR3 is TGTGCCATCAGTGAGTCCGTCAGTTACTACGAGCAGTACTTC.

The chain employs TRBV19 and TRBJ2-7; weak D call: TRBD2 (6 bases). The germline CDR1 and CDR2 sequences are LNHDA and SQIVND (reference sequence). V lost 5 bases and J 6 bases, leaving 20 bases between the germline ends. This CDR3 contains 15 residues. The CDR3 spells CASSAGPGLGSEQYF. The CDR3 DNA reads TGTGCCAGTAGTGCCGGACCGGGACTGGGCTCCGAGCAGTACTTC.

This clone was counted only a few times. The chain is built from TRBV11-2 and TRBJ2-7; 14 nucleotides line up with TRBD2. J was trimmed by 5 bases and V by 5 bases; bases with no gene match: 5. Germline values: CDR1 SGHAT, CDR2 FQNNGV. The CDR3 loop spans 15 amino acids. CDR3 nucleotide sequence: TGTGCCAGCAGCCCGACTAGCGGGGGGGCCCACGAGCAGTACTTC. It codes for CASSPTSGGAHEQYF.

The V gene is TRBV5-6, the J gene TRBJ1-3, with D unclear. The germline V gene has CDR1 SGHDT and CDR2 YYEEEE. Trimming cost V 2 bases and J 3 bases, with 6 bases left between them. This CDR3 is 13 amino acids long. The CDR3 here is CASSFGDGNTIYF. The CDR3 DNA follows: TGTGCCAGCAGCTTCGGGGATGGAAACACCATATATTTT.

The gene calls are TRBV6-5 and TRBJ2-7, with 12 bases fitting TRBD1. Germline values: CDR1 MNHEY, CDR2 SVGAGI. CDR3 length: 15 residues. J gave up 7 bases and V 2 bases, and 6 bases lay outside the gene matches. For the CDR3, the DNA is TGTGCCAGCAGTTACGGGGACAGGGGGCGCGGGGAGCAGTACTTC. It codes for CASSYGDRGRGEQYF.

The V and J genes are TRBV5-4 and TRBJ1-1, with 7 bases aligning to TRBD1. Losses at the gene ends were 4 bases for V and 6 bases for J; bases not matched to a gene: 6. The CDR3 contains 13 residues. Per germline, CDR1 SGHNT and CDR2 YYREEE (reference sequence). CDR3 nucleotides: TGTGCCAGCAGCCCCGGACAGGAGGCTGAAGCTTTCTTT. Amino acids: CASSPGQEAEAFF.

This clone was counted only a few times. The CDR3 DNA reads TGTGCCAGCTCACCACAGGGGGCGGGTATGAACACTGAAGCTTTCTTT. Its translation: CASSPQGAGMNTEAFF. The V call is TRBV18, the J call TRBJ1-1; 7 bases agree with TRBD1. With V trimmed by 1 base and J by 0 bases, 5 bases remained unmatched. CDR1 KGHSH and CDR2 LQKENI come from the germline V gene. CDR3 length: 16 residues.

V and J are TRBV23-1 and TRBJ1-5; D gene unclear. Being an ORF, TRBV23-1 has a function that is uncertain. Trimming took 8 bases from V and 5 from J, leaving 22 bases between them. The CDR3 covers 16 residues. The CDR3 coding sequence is TGCGCCAGCGGACTCAGAGGCCCCAACCAGGATCAGCCCCAGCATTTT. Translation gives CASGLRGPNQDQPQHF.

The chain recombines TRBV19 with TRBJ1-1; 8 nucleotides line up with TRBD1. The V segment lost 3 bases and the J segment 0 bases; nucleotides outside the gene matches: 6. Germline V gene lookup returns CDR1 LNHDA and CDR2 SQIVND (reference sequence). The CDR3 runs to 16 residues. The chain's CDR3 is CASSMGQGAMNTEAFF. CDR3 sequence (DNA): TGTGCCAGTAGTATGGGGCAGGGGGCGATGAACACTGAAGCTTTCTTT. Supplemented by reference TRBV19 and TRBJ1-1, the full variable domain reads DGGITQSPKYLFRKEGQNVTLSCEQNLNHDAMYWYRQDPGQGLRLIYYSQIVNDFQKGDIAEGYSVSREKKESFPLTVTSAQKNPTAFYLCASSMGQGAMNTEAFFGQGTRLTVV.

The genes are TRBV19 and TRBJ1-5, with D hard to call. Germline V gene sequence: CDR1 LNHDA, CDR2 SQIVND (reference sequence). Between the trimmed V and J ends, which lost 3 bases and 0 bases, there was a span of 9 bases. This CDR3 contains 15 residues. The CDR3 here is CASSISRYSNQPQHF. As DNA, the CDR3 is TGTGCCAGTAGTATCTCCAGGTATAGCAATCAGCCCCAGCATTTT.

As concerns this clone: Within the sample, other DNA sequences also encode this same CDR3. CDR3 in amino acids: CASSALKLAGRGYEQYF. The CDR3 region has the DNA TGTGCCAGCAGTGCCCTCAAGCTAGCGGGACGGGGATACGAGCAGTACTTC. The chain links TRBV6-1 to TRBJ2-7, with 9 bases lining up with TRBD2. The CDR3 spans 17 residues. Germline V gene sequence: CDR1 MNHNS, CDR2 SASEGT. The V gene end was trimmed by 4 bases and the J gene end by 4 bases; junction bases not matched to a gene: 14.

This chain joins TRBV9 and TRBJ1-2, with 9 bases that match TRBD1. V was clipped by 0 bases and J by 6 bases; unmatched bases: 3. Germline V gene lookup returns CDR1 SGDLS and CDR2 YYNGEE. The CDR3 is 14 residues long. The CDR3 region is CASSVAQGADGYTF. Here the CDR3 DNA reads TGTGCCAGCAGCGTAGCACAGGGGGCCGATGGCTACACCTTC.

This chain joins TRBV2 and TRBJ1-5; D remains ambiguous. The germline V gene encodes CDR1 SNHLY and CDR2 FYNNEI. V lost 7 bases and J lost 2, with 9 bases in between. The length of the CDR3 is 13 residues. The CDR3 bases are TGTGCCAGCAAGAATCGGGGCAATCAGCCCCAGCATTTT. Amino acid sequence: CASKNRGNQPQHF.

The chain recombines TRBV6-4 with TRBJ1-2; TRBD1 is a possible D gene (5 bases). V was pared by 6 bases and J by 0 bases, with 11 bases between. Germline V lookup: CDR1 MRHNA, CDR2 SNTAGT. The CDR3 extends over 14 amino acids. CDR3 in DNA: TGTGCCAGCAGCGGGGGGACCTCTAACTATGGCTACACCTTC. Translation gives CASSGGTSNYGYTF.

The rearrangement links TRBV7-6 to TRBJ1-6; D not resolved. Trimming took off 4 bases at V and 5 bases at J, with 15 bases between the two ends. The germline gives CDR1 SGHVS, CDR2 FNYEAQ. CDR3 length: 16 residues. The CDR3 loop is CASSSVPGLDNSPLHF. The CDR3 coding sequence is TGTGCCAGCAGCTCTGTCCCTGGGCTGGATAATTCACCCCTCCACTTT.

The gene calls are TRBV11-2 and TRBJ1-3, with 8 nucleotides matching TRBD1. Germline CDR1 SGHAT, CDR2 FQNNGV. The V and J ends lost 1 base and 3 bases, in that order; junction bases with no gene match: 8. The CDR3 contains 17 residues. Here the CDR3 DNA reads TGTGCCAGCAGCTTAGCCCGATGGACAGGGCATGGAAACACCATATATTTT. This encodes CASSLARWTGHGNTIYF.

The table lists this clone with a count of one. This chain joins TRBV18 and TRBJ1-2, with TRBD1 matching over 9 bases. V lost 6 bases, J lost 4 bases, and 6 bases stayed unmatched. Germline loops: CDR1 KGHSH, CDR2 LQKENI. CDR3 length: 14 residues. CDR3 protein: CASSPGTGSYGYTF. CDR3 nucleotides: TGTGCCAGCTCTCCGGGGACAGGGAGCTATGGCTACACCTTC.

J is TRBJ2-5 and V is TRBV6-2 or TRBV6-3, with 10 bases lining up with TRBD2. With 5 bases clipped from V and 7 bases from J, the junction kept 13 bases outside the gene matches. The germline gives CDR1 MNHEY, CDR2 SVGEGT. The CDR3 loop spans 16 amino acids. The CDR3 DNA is TGTGCCAGCAGTAACCCTAAGCGGGAGGGCCTGGGGACCCAGTACTTC. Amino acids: CASSNPKREGLGTQYF.

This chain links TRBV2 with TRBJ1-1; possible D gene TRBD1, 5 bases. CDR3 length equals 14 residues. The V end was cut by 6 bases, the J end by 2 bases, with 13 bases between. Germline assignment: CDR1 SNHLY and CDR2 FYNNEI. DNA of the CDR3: TGTGCCAGCAGGGGGCGCTTTTTAAACACTGAAGCTTTCTTT. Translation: CASRGRFLNTEAFF.

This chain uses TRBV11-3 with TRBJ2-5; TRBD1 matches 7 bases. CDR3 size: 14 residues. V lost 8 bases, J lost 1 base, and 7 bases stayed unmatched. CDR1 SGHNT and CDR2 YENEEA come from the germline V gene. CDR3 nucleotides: TGTGCCAGCGTCGGGACAGCCCTCCAAGAGACCCAGTACTTC. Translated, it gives CASVGTALQETQYF.

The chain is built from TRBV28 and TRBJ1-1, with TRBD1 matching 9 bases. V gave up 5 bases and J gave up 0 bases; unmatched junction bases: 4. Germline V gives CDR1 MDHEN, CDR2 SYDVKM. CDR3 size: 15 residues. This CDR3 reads CASSGGTGLNTEAFF. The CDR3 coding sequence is TGTGCCAGCAGTGGGGGGACAGGGCTGAACACTGAAGCTTTCTTT.

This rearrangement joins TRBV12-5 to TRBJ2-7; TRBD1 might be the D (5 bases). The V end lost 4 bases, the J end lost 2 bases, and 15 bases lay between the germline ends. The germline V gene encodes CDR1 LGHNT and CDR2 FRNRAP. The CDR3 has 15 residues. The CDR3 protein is CASGSARTDTYEQYF. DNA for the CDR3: TGTGCTAGTGGTTCGGCACGGACGGACACCTACGAGCAGTACTTC.

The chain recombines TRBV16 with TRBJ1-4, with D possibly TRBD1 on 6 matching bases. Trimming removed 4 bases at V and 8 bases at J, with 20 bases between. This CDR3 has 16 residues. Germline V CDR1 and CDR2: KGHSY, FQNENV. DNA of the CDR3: TGTGCCAGCAGCCCCAAGGACAGCCCAATTGGGGAAAAACTGTTTTTT. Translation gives CASSPKDSPIGEKLFF.

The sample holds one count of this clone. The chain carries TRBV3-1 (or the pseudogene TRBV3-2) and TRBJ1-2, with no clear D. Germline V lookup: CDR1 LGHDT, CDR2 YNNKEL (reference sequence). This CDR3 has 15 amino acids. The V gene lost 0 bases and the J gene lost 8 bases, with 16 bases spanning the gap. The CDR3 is CASSQEGRGIGGYTF. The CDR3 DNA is TGTGCCAGCAGCCAAGAAGGGAGAGGGATAGGCGGCTACACCTTC.

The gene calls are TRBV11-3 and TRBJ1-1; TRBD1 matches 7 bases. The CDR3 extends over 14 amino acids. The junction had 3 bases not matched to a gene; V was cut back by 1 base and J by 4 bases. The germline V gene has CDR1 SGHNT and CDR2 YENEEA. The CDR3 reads CASSLASGGTEAFF. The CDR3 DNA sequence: TGTGCCAGCAGCTTAGCCTCAGGGGGCACTGAAGCTTTCTTT. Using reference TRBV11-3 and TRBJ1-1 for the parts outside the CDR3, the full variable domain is EAGVVQSPRYKIIEKKQPVAFWCNPISGHNTLYWYLQNLGQGPELLIRYENEEAVDDSQLPKDRFSAERLKGVDSTLKIQPAELGDSAVYLCASSLASGGTEAFFGQGTRLTVV.

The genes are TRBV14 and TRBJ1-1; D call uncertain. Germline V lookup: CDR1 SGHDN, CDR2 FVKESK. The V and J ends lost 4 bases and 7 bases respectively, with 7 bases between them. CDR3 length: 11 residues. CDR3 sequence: CASSPPGEAFF. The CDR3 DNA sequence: TGTGCCAGCAGCCCCCCGGGTGAAGCTTTCTTT. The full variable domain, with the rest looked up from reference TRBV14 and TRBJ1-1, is EAGVTQFPSHSVIEKGQTVTLRCDPISGHDNLYWYRRVMGKEIKFLLHFVKESKQDESGMPNNRFLAERTGGTYSTLKVQPAELEDSGVYFCASSPPGEAFFGQGTRLTVV.